The 21 T cell receptor beta chains listed next were all sequenced from one sample in a study of neurological immune-mediated disorders. TCRdb re-called the 5' RACE reads with MiXCR, one entry per CDR3 protein. The table has around 80,000 distinct CDR3 sequences, approximately 10% seen once. The material sequenced was PBMCs. These receptors originate from a man between 35 and 55 years old in good health.

This clonotype appeared many times. The gene calls are TRBV12-3 or TRBV12-4 and TRBJ2-1; D might be TRBD2 (6 bases). Trimming left V 6 bases short and J 8 bases short, with 17 bases between. The CDR3 loop spans 14 amino acids. In nucleotides, the CDR3 is TGTGCCAGCAGCCCCCATAGCGGCGGGGATGAGCAGTTCTTC. This translates into CASSPHSGGDEQFF.

This clonotype was found many times. V is TRBV12-3 or TRBV12-4 and J is TRBJ2-5, with D hard to call. The CDR3 is 12 residues long. Trimming took 6 bases from V and 5 from J, leaving 10 bases between them. The CDR3 loop reads CASRKSGETQYF. The CDR3 nucleotides read TGTGCCAGCAGGAAGAGTGGGGAGACCCAGTACTTC.

This clonotype was recorded many times. This chain uses TRBV13 with TRBJ2-1; 14 bases line up with TRBD2. Germline CDR1 and CDR2: PRHDT and FYEKMQ (reference sequence). The CDR3 spans 15 residues. With 3 bases clipped from V and 8 bases from J, the junction kept 3 bases outside the gene matches. The CDR3 reads CASSLGLAGEYEQFF. CDR3 sequence (DNA): TGTGCCAGCAGCTTGGGACTAGCGGGAGAATATGAGCAGTTCTTC.

This clonotype was detected ten times or more. The gene calls are TRBV27 and TRBJ2-1; D perhaps matches TRBD2 (6 bases). Looked up from germline, CDR1 is MNHEY and CDR2 is SMNVEV (reference sequence). CDR3 length: 12 amino acids. The V and J ends lost 3 bases and 9 bases respectively, with 9 bases between them. The CDR3 sequence is CASSFLGGEQFF. In DNA form, the CDR3 reads TGTGCCAGCAGTTTTTTGGGGGGTGAGCAGTTCTTC.

This clonotype was found many times. The rearrangement links TRBV20-1 to TRBJ2-3; D may be TRBD1 or TRBD2 (5 bases each). V lost 6 bases and J lost 0, with 13 bases in between. Germline V gene sequence: CDR1 DFQATT, CDR2 SNEGSKA (reference sequence). The CDR3 extends over 14 amino acids. This CDR3 reads CSAEYRDSTDTQYF. CDR3 sequence (DNA): TGCAGTGCAGAATACCGGGACAGCACAGATACGCAGTATTTT.

This clonotype was seen ten or more times. The chain carries TRBV10-3 and TRBJ2-2; 10 bases are shared with TRBD2. V shed 9 bases, J shed 3 bases, and the junction held 4 bases outside the gene matches. The germline gives CDR1 ENHRY, CDR2 SYGVKD. The CDR3 is 14 amino acids. Written as DNA, the CDR3 is TGTGCCATGTCCCTAGCGGGAGACACCGGGGAGCTGTTTTTT. Protein product: CAMSLAGDTGELFF.

The V call is TRBV2, the J call TRBJ2-7, with D perhaps TRBD2 (6 bases). This CDR3 comprises 12 residues. V was shortened by 1 base and J by 9 bases, with 10 bases between the two germline ends. Germline CDR1 SNHLY, CDR2 FYNNEI. The chain's CDR3 is CASSEGRELQYF. The CDR3 nucleotides read TGTGCCAGCAGTGAAGGACGGGAGTTGCAGTACTTC.

This clonotype appeared many times. The chain is built from TRBV11-2 and TRBJ1-4; perhaps TRBD1 as D (5 bases). The V end was cut by 1 base, the J end by 7 bases, with 10 bases between. CDR3 length: 14 residues. Germline CDR1 and CDR2: SGHAT and FQNNGV. CDR3 DNA: TGTGCCAGCAGCTTAGTGGGGGTGCCTGAAAAACTGTTTTTT. Translated, it gives CASSLVGVPEKLFF.

This clonotype came up many times. The CDR3 here is CASPLNGANPHSGANVLTF. CDR3 sequence (DNA): TGTGCCAGCCCGCTGAACGGGGCAAACCCCCACTCTGGGGCCAACGTCCTGACTTTC. The J gene is TRBJ2-6, the V gene TRBV2, with D perhaps matching TRBD1 or TRBD2 (5 bases each). The CDR3 consists of 19 residues. Germline CDR1 reads SNHLY; CDR2 reads FYNNEI. Deletions cut 8 bases from V and 0 bases from J, with 23 bases between.

In this sample, this clonotype turned up once. At one of its ends the junction is not consistent with the germline gene, which may arise from a read error. J is TRBJ1-1 and V is TRBV13; no firm D call. The CDR3 consists of 14 residues. Germline CDR1 PRHDT, CDR2 FYEKMQ (reference sequence). The CDR3, as DNA: TGTGCCAGCAGCTTAGGGCTTCAGAGCACTGAAGCATTCTTT. Translation: CASSLGLQSTEAFF. Supplemented by reference TRBV13 and TRBJ1-1, the full variable domain reads AAGVIQSPRHLIKEKRETATLKCYPIPRHDTVYWYQQGPGQDPQFLISFYEKMQSDKGSIPDRFSAQQFSDYHSELNMSSLELGDSALYFCASSLGLQSTEAFFGQGTRLTVV.

This clonotype was recorded at least ten times. The chain is built from TRBV21-1 and TRBJ2-1. TRBV21-1 is deemed a pseudogene. CDR3 length: 15 residues. CDR3 in amino acids: CASRRRNLLYNEQFF. As DNA, the CDR3 is TGTGCCAGCAGGAGGCGGAACCTACTATACAATGAGCAGTTCTTC.

This clonotype showed up many times. The chain recombines TRBV5-1 with TRBJ2-7, with D possibly being TRBD1 or TRBD2 (6 bases each). CDR1 and CDR2 (germline): SGHRS, YFSETQ. Trimming removed 4 bases from V and 1 base from J, with 18 bases in between. There are 16 residues in the CDR3. Here the CDR3 reads CASSLGGRGGSYEQYF. Here the CDR3 DNA reads TGCGCCAGCAGCCTGGGGGGCAGAGGAGGATCCTACGAGCAGTACTTC.

This clonotype was detected many times. The CDR3 protein is CASSPAQGQDYEQYF. The CDR3, as DNA: TGTGCCAGCAGCCCCGCCCAGGGGCAGGACTACGAGCAGTACTTC. The V and J genes are TRBV4-2 and TRBJ2-7; D perhaps matches TRBD1 (6 bases). The CDR3 is made up of 15 amino acids. Germline V gene sequence: CDR1 LGHNA, CDR2 YNFKEQ. V was cut by 4 bases and J by 3 bases, with 16 bases left in between.

This clonotype has a count of ten or more. This chain joins TRBV28 and TRBJ2-7; TRBD1 is a possible D gene (6 bases). The V and J ends lost 6 bases and 6 bases respectively, with 24 bases between them. The CDR3 length is 16 residues. Per the germline V gene, CDR1 is MDHEN and CDR2 is SYDVKM. The CDR3 nucleotides are TGTGCCAGCAGGGCCCGGGCAGGGACCCCAGGGGTCGAGCAGTACTTC. This sequence encodes CASRARAGTPGVEQYF.

This clonotype showed up many times. J is TRBJ1-1 and V is TRBV9; D gene unclear. In germline, CDR1 is SGDLS, CDR2 YYNGEE. There are 14 residues in the CDR3. The germline V and J ends were trimmed by 0 bases and 4 bases, with 10 bases remaining between them. For the CDR3, the DNA is TGTGCCAGCAGCGTAGGAGGCGGCACCACTGAAGCTTTCTTT. This translates into CASSVGGGTTEAFF.

This clonotype came up a few times. This chain joins TRBV12-3 or TRBV12-4 and TRBJ2-3; 10 nucleotides align to TRBD2. CDR3 length: 16 amino acids. With V trimmed by 2 bases and J by 6 bases, 8 bases remained unmatched. The CDR3 reads CASSLSLAGDLDTQYF. Here the CDR3 DNA reads TGTGCCAGCAGTTTATCCCTAGCGGGAGATTTGGATACGCAGTATTTT.

This clonotype was detected many times. The chain employs TRBV20-1 and TRBJ2-1, with TRBD2 matching 13 bases. This CDR3 spans 17 amino acids. Germline values: CDR1 DFQATT, CDR2 SNEGSKA (reference sequence). V shed 1 base and J 5 bases; nucleotides not matched to a gene: 8. The CDR3 sequence: CSARASSGTSGNNEQFF. The CDR3 region has the DNA TGCAGTGCTAGAGCTTCGTCCGGGACTAGCGGGAACAATGAGCAGTTCTTC.

This clonotype showed up many times. Written as DNA, the CDR3 is TGTGCCAGCACCATCGCCCCAGGGACCGCCCAGTATTTT. This codes for CASTIAPGTAQYF. The chain recombines TRBV27 with TRBJ2-3; the D gene could be TRBD1 or TRBD2 (5 bases each). CDR3 size: 13 residues. Germline CDR1 reads MNHEY; CDR2 reads SMNVEV (reference sequence). Trimming shortened V by 7 bases and J by 12 bases, and 20 bases separated the two germline ends.

This clonotype was found many times. The chain couples TRBV4-2 to TRBJ2-3, with D perhaps matching TRBD1 or TRBD2 (6 bases each). The CDR3 is 17 amino acids. Germline CDR1 and CDR2: LGHNA and YNFKEQ. The ends were cut back, 1 base at V and 1 base at J, with 15 bases in the middle. The chain's CDR3 is CASSQGGAGDGTDTQYF. The CDR3 bases are TGTGCCAGCAGCCAAGGCGGGGCAGGGGACGGCACAGATACGCAGTATTTT.

This clonotype appeared once. Germline and junction disagree at one end, which may indicate a read error. This sequence joins TRBV11-3 and TRBJ2-2; possibly TRBD2 for D (5 bases). Germline lookup yields CDR1 SGHNT and CDR2 YENEEA. This CDR3 spans 13 amino acids. The CDR3 here is CASSQRNTGDLFF. CDR3 in DNA: TGTGCCAGCAGCCAGCGGAACACCGGGGATCTGTTTTTT.

There are many counts of this clonotype. The CDR3 DNA is TGTGCCAGCATCAGGGGGCAGGGAAATCAGCCCCAGCATTTT. Its translation is CASIRGQGNQPQHF. The chain is built from TRBV12-3 or TRBV12-4 and TRBJ1-5, with 8 positions matching TRBD1. With V trimmed by 7 bases and J by 4 bases, 6 bases remained unmatched. The CDR3 extends over 14 amino acids.